The sequence of this T cell receptor (beta chain) was determined in a study of T cell responses to AZD1222 COVID-19 vaccine. In the case of this clone: Its antigen is as yet unknown.

Study findings and constraints: A mostly white British donor set with more females was recruited, and clonal diversity was possibly underestimated.

Looked up from germline, CDR1 is LNHDA and CDR2 is SQIVND (reference sequence). The CDR3 totals 15 residues. V shed 4 bases and J shed 0 bases, with 9 bases lying between them. Some clones are missing from TCRdb's copy, which holds only in-frame ones; the method was immunoSEQ multiplex PCR. This table has 120,000 to 150,000 clones, around 90% appearing once. The sequencing used peripheral blood, collected 28 days after the second AZD1222 dose. V gene TRBV19 combines with J gene TRBJ2-2, with D maybe TRBD1 (5 bases). The sequence came from an adult who received the AZD1222 COVID-19 vaccine. The CDR3 is CASSKAGPNTGELFF. The CDR3, as DNA: TGTGCCAGTAGTAAGGCAGGGCCGAACACCGGGGAGCTGTTTTTT.